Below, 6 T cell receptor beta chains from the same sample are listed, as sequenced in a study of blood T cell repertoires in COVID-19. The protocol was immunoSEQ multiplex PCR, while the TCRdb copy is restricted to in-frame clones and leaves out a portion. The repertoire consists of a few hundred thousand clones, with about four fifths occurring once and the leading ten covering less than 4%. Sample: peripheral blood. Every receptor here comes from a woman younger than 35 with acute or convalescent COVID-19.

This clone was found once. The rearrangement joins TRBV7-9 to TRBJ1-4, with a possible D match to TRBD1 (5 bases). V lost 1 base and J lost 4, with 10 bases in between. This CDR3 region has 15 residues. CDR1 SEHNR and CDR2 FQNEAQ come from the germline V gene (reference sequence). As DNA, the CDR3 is TGTGCCAGCAGCTTAGAGGCAGGGTATAATGAAAAACTGTTTTTT. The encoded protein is CASSLEAGYNEKLFF.

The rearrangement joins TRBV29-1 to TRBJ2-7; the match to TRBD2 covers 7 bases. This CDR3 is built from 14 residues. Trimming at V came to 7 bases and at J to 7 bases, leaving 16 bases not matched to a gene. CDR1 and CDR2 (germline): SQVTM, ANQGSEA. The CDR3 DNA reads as TGCAGCGCGGCACTAGCGCCTTCGATTGGGGAGCAGTACTTC. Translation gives CSAALAPSIGEQYF.

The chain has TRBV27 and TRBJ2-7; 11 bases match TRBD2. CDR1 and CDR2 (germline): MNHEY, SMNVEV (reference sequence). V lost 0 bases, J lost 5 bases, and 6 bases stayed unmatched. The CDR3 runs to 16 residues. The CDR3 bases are TGTGCCAGCAGTTTATCGGTGGTAGCGGGAGGGCACGAGCAGTACTTC. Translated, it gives CASSLSVVAGGHEQYF.

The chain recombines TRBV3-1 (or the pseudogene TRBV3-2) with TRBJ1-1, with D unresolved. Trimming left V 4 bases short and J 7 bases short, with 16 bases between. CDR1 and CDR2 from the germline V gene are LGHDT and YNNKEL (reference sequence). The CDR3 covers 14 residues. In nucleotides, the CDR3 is TGTGCCAGCAGCCCCCATCCGTTGACTGTTGAAGCTTTCTTT. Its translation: CASSPHPLTVEAFF.

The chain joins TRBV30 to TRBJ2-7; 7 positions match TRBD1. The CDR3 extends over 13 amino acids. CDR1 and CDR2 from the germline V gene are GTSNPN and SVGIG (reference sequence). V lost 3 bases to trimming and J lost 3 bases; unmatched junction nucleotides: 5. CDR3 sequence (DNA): TGTGCCTGGAGAGGGGGCACCCTCTACGAGCAGTACTTC. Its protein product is CAWRGGTLYEQYF.

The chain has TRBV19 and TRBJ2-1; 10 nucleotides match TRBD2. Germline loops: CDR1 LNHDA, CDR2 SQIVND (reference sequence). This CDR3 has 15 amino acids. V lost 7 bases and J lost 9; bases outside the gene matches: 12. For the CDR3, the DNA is TGTGCCAGTAATACGGGACTAGCGTCCTTTAGTGAGCAGTTCTTC. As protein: CASNTGLASFSEQFF. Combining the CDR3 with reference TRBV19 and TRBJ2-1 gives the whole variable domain DGGITQSPKYLFRKEGQNVTLSCEQNLNHDAMYWYRQDPGQGLRLIYYSQIVNDFQKGDIAEGYSVSREKKESFPLTVTSAQKNPTAFYLCASNTGLASFSEQFFGPGTRLTVL.